A single sample is the source of the 10 T cell receptor beta chains below, sequenced in a study of T cell changes during pregnancy in multiple sclerosis. Repertoires were generated with immunoSEQ multiplex PCR, while TCRdb's copy carries only in-frame clones and drops some. Found here are 55,000 to 65,000 clones, 80% to 95% of them singletons; the top ten hold approximately 0.85%. Sample: peripheral blood, taken in the first trimester of pregnancy. All receptors come from a female donor with multiple sclerosis, enrolled in a pregnancy study.

V is TRBV30 and J is TRBJ1-1, with D tentatively TRBD1 (5 bases). Germline V CDR1 and CDR2: GTSNPN, SVGIG (reference sequence). CDR3 size: 14 residues. Between the trimmed V and J ends, which lost 5 bases and 1 base, there was a span of 14 bases. For the CDR3, the DNA is TGTGCCTGGGGGGCGGTGCGGACGAACACTGAAGCTTTCTTT. Amino acid sequence: CAWGAVRTNTEAFF.

The chain is built from TRBV6-1 and TRBJ1-1; D gene uncertain. V was shortened by 2 bases and J by 1 base, with 8 bases between the two germline ends. Germline loops: CDR1 MNHNS, CDR2 SASEGT. The CDR3 runs 14 residues. CDR3 coding DNA: TGTGCCAGCAGTGAAATTTCATCGAACACTGAAGCTTTCTTT. This encodes CASSEISSNTEAFF.

This rearrangement joins TRBV18 to TRBJ1-2, with 7 bases that match TRBD1. The germline CDR1 and CDR2 sequences are KGHSH and LQKENI. V was clipped by 8 bases and J by 8 bases; unmatched bases: 8. The CDR3 runs 12 residues. As DNA, the CDR3 is TGTGCCAGCGCCGACAGGGATTTAGGCTACACCTTC. Protein product: CASADRDLGYTF.

This clone was seen only once. The genes are TRBV4-1 and TRBJ2-7; a possible D gene is TRBD2 (5 bases). Germline values: CDR1 MGHRA, CDR2 YSYEKL. This CDR3 is 19 amino acids long. V was clipped by 0 bases and J by 0 bases, with 21 bases between them. In DNA, the CDR3 is TGCGCCAGCAGCCAAGAGGGTGGTTCAGGAGGATTCAGCTCCTACGAGCAGTACTTC. This gives the protein CASSQEGGSGGFSSYEQYF.

The chain is built from TRBV6-5 and TRBJ1-4; D is unresolved. CDR1 is MNHEY and CDR2 is SVGAGI in the germline V gene. There are 15 residues in the CDR3. Deletions cut 6 bases from V and 0 bases from J, with 11 bases between. In DNA, the CDR3 is TGTGCCAGCAGCCGCACTCAAGCAACTAATGAAAAACTGTTTTTT. Amino acid sequence: CASSRTQATNEKLFF.

This clone has just one count. The chain links TRBV10-3 to TRBJ1-2; 7 nucleotides line up with TRBD1. The CDR3 length is 13 residues. J gave up 3 bases and V 10 bases, and 8 bases lay outside the gene matches. CDR1 and CDR2 (germline): ENHRY, SYGVKD. CDR3 in amino acids: CATRDSAYYGYTF. DNA of the CDR3: TGTGCCACCAGGGACAGCGCCTACTATGGCTACACCTTC.

J is TRBJ2-3 and V is TRBV7-3, with 9 nucleotides matching TRBD2. With V trimmed by 3 bases and J by 3 bases, 19 bases remained unmatched. This CDR3 has 20 amino acids. CDR1 and CDR2 from the germline V gene are SGHTA and FQGTGA. CDR3 sequence: CASSFRSSGAGDGSTDTQYF. CDR3 in DNA: TGTGCCAGCAGCTTTAGGTCTAGCGGGGCCGGGGATGGGAGTACAGATACGCAGTATTTT.

The rearrangement links TRBV9 to TRBJ2-3; tentatively, D is TRBD1 (6 bases). This CDR3 has 15 amino acids. With 3 bases removed from V and 2 bases from J, the gap between germline ends came to 13 bases. From germline, CDR1 is SGDLS and CDR2 YYNGEE. The CDR3 DNA is TGTGCCAGCAGCGCCCGATCAGGGGCCACAGATACGCAGTATTTT. This sequence encodes CASSARSGATDTQYF.

This clone has a count of ten or more. The CDR3 region is CASSPRTGSGEQFF. CDR3 DNA sequence: TGTGCCAGCAGCCCAAGGACAGGGTCAGGTGAGCAGTTCTTC. The V gene is TRBV11-2, the J gene TRBJ2-1, with 8 positions matching TRBD1. Germline V gene sequence: CDR1 SGHAT, CDR2 FQNNGV. This CDR3 comprises 14 residues. The V gene end was trimmed by 5 bases and the J gene end by 9 bases; junction bases not matched to a gene: 9.

The V and J genes are TRBV4-1 and TRBJ2-3, with 12 bases fitting TRBD2. Germline CDR1 is MGHRA and CDR2 is YSYEKL. After removal of 1 base from V and 12 bases from J, the junction contained 5 bases not matched to a gene. The CDR3 has 14 amino acids. DNA for the CDR3: TGCGCCAGCAGCCAAGTGACACTAGCGGGGGGTCAGTATTTT. Protein sequence: CASSQVTLAGGQYF.